Listed below are T cell receptor beta chains from one sample, sequenced in a study of control samples from healthy donors and cancer patients. Assay: immunoSEQ multiplex PCR; the TCRdb copy retains only in-frame clones and omits some. Of about 110,000 clones listed, 85% to 90% are singletons. Sequences were obtained from PBMCs. The receptors derive from a woman aged 55-70 years with lung cancer. Each CDR3 is given with its conserved first and last residue. The D gene is left open where the match is weak. Expanded clones are given a class, and other clones once, few, many or no size at all.

TRBJ2-5	TRBV25-1	TRBD2	-	16	TGTGCCAGCCGAGCGGGGACTAGCGGGGGTAAAGAGACCCAGTACTTC	CASRAGTSGGKETQYF
TRBJ1-4	TRBV5-1	-	few	15	TGCGCCAGCAGCTTGGATGGAAGATCTAATGAAAAACTGTTTTTT	CASSLDGRSNEKLFF
TRBJ2-4	TRBV7-2	-	-	12	TGTGCCAGCAGCCCGGTGGCAAACATTCAGTACTTC	CASSPVANIQYF
TRBJ2-1	TRBV6-5	TRBD2	-	15	TGTGCCAGCAGTTACTCTGGCGGGGGTTACAATGAGCAGTTCTTC	CASSYSGGGYNEQFF
TRBJ2-2	TRBV2	-	-	15	TGTGCCAGCAGTGAACAGGGACTTAACACCGGGGAGCTGTTTTTT	CASSEQGLNTGELFF
TRBJ1-2	TRBV6-5	TRBD1	-	15	TGTGCCAGCAGTTCTCCCCAGGGGGCATTCTATGGCTACACCTTC	CASSSPQGAFYGYTF
TRBJ2-5	TRBV2	-	once	13	TGTGCCAGCCACCGGGACGGACAAGAGACCCAGTACTTC	CASHRDGQETQYF
TRBJ2-1	TRBV5-1	-	-	12	TGCGCCAGCAGGGTCTCCTCATGGGAGCAGTTCTTC	CASRVSSWEQFF
TRBJ1-6	TRBV2	-	-	15	TGTGCCAGCAGTGAAGAACAGGGCTATAATTCACCCCTCCACTTT	CASSEEQGYNSPLHF
TRBJ2-7	TRBV6-6	TRBD1	-	16	TGTGCCAGCAGTACCACAGGACAGGGGGGATTGAACGAGCAGTACTTC	CASSTTGQGGLNEQYF
TRBJ2-1	TRBV24-1	TRBD1	-	16	TGTGCCACCAGTGATTTGGGGGACAGGGGGCATAATGAGCAGTTCTTC	CATSDLGDRGHNEQFF
TRBJ1-3	TRBV11-2	TRBD1	-	16	TGTGCCAGCAGCCCTACAGGGGGCGGCAGTGGAAACACCATATATTTT	CASSPTGGGSGNTIYF
TRBJ1-1	TRBV5-1	-	-	15	TGCGCCAGCAGCTTGGCAGGAGGAGCGAACACTGAAGCTTTCTTT	CASSLAGGANTEAFF
TRBJ2-1	TRBV24-1	TRBD1	-	16	TGTGCCACCAGTGACTGGACAGGTAGGTCTCCTGATGAGCAGTTCTTC	CATSDWTGRSPDEQFF